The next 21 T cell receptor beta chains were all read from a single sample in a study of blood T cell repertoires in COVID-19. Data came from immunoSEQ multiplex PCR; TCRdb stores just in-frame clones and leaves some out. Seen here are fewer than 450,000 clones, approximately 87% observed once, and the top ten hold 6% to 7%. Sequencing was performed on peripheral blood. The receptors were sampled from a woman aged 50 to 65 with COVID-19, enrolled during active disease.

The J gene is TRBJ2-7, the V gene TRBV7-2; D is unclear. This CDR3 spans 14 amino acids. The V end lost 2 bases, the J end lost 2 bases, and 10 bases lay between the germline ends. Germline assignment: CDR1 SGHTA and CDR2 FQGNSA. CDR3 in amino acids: CASSLRHNAYEQYF. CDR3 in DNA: TGTGCCAGCAGCTTACGACATAACGCCTACGAGCAGTACTTC.

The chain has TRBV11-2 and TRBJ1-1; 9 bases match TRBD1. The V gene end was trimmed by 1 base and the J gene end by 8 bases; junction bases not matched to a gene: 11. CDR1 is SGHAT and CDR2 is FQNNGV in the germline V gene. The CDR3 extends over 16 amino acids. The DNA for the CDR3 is TGTGCCAGCAGCTTAGCTGGAGACAGGGGGGATAGAGAAGCTTTCTTT. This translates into CASSLAGDRGDREAFF.

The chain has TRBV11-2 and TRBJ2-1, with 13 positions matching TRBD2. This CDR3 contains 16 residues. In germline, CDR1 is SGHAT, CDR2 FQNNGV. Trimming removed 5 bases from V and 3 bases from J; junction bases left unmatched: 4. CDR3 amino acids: CASSPRTSGSYNEQFF. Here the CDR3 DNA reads TGTGCCAGCAGCCCTCGGACTAGCGGGAGCTACAATGAGCAGTTCTTC. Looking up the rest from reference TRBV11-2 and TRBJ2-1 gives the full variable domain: EAGVAQSPRYKIIEKRQSVAFWCNPISGHATLYWYQQILGQGPKLLIQFQNNGVVDDSQLPKDRFSAERLKGVDSTLKIQPAKLEDSAVYLCASSPRTSGSYNEQFFGPGTRLTVL.

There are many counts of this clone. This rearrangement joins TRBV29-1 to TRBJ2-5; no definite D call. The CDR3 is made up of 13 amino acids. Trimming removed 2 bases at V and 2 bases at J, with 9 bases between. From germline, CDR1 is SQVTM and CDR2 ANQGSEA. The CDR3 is CSVERQQQETQYF. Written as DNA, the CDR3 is TGCAGCGTTGAACGGCAACAGCAAGAGACCCAGTACTTC.

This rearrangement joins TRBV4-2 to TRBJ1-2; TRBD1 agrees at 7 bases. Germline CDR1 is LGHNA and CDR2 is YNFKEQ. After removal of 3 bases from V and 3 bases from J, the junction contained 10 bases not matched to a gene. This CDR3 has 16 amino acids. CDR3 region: CASSHTGDPADYGYTF. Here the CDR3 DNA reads TGTGCCAGCAGCCACACAGGGGACCCAGCTGACTATGGCTACACCTTC.

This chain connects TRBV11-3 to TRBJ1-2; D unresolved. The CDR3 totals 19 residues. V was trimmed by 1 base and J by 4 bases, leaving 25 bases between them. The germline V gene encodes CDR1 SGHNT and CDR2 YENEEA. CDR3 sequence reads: CASSLGGLDWRYLGYGYTF. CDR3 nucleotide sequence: TGTGCCAGCAGCTTAGGTGGTCTGGACTGGAGGTACCTAGGCTATGGCTACACCTTC.

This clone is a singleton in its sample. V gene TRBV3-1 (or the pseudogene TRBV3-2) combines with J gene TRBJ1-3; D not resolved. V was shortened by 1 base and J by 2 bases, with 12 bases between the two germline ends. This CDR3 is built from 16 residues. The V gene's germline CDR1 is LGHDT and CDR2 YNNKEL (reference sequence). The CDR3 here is CASSQGSNQAGNTIYF. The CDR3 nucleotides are TGTGCCAGCAGCCAAGGGTCCAACCAGGCTGGAAACACCATATATTTT.

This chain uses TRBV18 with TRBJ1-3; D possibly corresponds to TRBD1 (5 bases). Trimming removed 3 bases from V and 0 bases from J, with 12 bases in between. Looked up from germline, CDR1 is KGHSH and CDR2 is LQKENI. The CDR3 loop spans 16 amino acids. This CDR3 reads CASSPDILSSGNTIYF. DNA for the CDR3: TGTGCCAGCTCACCGGACATACTCAGCTCTGGAAACACCATATATTTT.

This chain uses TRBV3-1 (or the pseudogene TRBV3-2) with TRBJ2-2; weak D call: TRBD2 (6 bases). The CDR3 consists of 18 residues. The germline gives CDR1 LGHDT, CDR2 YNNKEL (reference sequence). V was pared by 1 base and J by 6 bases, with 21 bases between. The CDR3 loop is CASSQGGARELFAGELFF. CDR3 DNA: TGTGCCAGCAGCCAAGGTGGTGCCCGGGAGCTGTTTGCCGGGGAGCTGTTTTTT.

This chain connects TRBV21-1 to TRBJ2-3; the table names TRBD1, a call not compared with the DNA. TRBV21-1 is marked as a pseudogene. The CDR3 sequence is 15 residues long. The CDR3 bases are TGTGCCAGCAACCCGACAAATAGTAGCACAGATACGCAGTATTTT. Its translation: CASNPTNSSTDTQYF.

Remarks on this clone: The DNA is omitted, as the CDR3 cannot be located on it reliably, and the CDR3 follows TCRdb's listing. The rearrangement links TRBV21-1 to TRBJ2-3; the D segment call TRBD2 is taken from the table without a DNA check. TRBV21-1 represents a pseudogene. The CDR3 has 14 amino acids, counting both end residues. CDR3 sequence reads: CASSWAGGTDTQYF.

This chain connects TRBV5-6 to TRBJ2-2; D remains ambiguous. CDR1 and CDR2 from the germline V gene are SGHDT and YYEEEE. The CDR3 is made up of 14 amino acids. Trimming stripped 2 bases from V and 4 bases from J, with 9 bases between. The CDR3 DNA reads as TGTGCCAGCAGCTTCAAGGCAGGCACCGGGGAGCTGTTTTTT. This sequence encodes CASSFKAGTGELFF.

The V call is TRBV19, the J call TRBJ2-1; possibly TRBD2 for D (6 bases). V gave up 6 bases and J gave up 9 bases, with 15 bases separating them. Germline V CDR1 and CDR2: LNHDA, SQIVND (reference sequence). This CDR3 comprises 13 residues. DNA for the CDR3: TGTGCCAGTAGCGGGAGTGTAGGGGTTGAGCAGTTCTTC. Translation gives CASSGSVGVEQFF. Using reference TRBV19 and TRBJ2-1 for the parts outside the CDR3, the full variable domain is DGGITQSPKYLFRKEGQNVTLSCEQNLNHDAMYWYRQDPGQGLRLIYYSQIVNDFQKGDIAEGYSVSREKKESFPLTVTSAQKNPTAFYLCASSGSVGVEQFFGPGTRLTVL.

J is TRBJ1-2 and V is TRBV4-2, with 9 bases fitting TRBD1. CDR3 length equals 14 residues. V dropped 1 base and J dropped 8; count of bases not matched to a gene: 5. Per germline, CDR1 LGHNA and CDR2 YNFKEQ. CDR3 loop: CASSQGDREGGYTF. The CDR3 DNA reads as TGTGCCAGCAGCCAAGGGGACAGGGAAGGGGGCTACACCTTC.

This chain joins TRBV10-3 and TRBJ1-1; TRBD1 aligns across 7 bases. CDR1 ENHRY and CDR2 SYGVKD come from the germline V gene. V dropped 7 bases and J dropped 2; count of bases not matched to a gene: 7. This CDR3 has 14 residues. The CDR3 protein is CAIIPDRINTEAFF. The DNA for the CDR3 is TGTGCCATCATTCCGGACAGGATCAACACTGAAGCTTTCTTT.

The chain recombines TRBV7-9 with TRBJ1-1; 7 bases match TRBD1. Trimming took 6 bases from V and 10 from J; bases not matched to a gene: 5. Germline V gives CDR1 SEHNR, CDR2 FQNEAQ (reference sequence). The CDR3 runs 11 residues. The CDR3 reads CASSSGTVAFF. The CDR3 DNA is TGTGCCAGCAGTTCCGGGACAGTAGCTTTCTTT.

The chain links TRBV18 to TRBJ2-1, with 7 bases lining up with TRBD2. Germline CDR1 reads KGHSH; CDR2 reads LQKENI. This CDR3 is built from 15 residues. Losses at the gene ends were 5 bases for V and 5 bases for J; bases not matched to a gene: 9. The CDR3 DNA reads TGTGCCAGCTCATCACTAGCGTCGACAAACAATGAGCAGTTCTTC. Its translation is CASSSLASTNNEQFF.

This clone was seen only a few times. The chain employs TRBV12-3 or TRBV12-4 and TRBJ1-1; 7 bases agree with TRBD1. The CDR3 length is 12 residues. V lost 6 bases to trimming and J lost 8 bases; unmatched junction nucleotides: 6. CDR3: CASSYFRGEAFF. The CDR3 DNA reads TGTGCCAGCAGCTATTTCAGGGGGGAAGCTTTCTTT.

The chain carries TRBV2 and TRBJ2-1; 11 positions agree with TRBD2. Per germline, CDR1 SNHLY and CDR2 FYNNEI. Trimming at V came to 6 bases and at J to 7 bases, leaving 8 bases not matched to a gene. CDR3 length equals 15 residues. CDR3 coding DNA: TGTGCCAGCAGGATACTAGCGGGAGACGCTAATGAGCAGTTCTTC. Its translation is CASRILAGDANEQFF.

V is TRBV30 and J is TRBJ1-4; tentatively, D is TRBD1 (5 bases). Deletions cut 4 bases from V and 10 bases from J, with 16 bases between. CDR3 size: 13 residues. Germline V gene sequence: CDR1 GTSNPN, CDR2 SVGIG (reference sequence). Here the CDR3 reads CAWTGSQGRKLFF. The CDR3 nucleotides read TGTGCCTGGACCGGAAGCCAGGGCCGAAAACTGTTTTTT.

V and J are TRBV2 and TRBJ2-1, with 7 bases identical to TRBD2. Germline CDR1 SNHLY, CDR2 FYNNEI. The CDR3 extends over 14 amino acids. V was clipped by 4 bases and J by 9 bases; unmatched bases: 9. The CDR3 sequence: CASSVWRESLEQFF. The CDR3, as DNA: TGTGCCAGCAGTGTTTGGCGGGAGTCTCTTGAGCAGTTCTTC. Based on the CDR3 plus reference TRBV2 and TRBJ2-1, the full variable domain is EPEVTQTPSHQVTQMGQEVILRCVPISNHLYFYWYRQILGQKVEFLVSFYNNEISEKSEIFDDQFSVERPDGSNFTLKIRSTKLEDSAMYFCASSVWRESLEQFFGPGTRLTVL.